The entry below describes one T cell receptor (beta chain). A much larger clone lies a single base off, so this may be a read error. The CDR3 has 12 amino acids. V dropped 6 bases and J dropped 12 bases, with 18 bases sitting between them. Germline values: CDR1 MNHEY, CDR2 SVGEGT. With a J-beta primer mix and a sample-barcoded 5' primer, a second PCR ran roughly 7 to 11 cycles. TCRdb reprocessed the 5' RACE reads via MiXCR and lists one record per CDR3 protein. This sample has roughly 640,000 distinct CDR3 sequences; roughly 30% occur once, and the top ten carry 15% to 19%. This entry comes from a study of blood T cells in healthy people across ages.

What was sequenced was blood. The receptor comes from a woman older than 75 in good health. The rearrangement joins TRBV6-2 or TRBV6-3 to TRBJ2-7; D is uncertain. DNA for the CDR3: TGTGCCAGCAGCCCAGGACCCCAGCGTCGGTACTTC. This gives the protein CASSPGPQRRYF.